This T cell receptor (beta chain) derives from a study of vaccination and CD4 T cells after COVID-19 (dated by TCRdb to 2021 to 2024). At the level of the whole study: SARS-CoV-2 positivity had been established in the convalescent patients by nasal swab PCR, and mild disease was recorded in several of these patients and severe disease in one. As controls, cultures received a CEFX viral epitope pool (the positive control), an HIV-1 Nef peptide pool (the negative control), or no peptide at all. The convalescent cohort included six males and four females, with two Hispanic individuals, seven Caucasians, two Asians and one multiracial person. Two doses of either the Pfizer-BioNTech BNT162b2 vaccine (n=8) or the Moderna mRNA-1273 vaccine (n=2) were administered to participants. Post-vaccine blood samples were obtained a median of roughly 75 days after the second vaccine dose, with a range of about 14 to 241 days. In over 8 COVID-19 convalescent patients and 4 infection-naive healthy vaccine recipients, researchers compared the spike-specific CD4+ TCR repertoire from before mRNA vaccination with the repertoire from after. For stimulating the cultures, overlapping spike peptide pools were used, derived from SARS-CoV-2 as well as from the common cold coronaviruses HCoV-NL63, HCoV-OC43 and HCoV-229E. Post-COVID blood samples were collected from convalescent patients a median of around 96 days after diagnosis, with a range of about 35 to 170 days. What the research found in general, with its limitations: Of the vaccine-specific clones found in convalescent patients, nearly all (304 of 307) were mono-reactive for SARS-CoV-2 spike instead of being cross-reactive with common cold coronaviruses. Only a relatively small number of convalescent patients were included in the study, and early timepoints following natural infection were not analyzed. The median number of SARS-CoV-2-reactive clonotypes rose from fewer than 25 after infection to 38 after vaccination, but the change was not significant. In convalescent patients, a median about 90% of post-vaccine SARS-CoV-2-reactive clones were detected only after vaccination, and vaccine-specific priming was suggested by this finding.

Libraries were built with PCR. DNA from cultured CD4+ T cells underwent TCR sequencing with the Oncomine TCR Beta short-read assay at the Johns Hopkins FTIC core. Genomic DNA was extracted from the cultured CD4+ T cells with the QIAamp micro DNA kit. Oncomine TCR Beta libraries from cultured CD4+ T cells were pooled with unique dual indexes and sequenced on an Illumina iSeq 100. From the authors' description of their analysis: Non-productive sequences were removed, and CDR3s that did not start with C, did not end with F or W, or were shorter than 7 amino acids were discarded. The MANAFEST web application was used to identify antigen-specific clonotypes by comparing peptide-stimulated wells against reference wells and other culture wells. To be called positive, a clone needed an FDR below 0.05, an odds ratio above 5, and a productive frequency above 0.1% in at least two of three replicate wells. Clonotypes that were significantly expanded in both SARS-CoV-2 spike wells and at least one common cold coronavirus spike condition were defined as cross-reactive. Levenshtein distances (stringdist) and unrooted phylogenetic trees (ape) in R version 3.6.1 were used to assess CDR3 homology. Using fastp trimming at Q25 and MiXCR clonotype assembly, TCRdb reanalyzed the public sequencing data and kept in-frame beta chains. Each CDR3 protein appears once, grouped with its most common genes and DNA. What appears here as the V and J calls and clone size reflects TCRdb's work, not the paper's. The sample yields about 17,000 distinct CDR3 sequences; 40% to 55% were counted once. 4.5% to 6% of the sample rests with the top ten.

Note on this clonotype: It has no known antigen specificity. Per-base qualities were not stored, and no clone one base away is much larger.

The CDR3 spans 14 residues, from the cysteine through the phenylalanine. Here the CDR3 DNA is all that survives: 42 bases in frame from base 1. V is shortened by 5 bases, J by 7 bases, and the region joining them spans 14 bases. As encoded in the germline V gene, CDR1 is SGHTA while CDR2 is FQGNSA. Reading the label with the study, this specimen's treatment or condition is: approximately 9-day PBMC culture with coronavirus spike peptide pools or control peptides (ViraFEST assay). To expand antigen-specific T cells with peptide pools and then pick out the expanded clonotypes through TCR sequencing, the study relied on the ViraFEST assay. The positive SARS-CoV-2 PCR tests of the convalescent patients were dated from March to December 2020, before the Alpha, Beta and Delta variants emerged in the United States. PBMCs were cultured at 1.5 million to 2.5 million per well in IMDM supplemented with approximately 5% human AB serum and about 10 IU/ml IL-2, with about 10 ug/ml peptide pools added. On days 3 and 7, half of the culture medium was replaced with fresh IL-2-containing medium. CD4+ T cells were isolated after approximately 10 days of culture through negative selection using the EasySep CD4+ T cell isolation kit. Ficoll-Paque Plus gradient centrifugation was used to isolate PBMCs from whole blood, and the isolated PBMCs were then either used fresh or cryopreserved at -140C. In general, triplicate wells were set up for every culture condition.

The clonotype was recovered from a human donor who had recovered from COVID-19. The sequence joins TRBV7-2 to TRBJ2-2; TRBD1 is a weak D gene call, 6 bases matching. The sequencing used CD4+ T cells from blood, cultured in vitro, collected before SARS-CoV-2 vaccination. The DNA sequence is TGTGCCAGCAGCCGAAACAGGGCTAACGGGGAGCTGTTTTTT. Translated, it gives CASSRNRANGELFF.